What follows describes a single TCR beta chain. Its target is unknown. Just one base apart from a much larger clone, this may be a read error. With a J-beta primer mix and a sample-barcoded 5' primer, a second PCR ran roughly 7 to 11 cycles. Each cDNA molecule, via a template-switch adaptor with 12 random nucleotides, was tagged. Samples each returned at least 2.5 million CDR3-containing paired-end reads. TCRdb reprocessed the 5' RACE reads via MiXCR and lists one record per CDR3 protein. The sample consists of approximately 810,000 distinct CDR3 sequences, 35% to 40% of them appearing once. The sample originates from a study of blood T cells in healthy people across ages. Notes on the study in general: Without sorted subsets, naive and antigen-experienced compartments could not be conclusively compared. As age increased, TCR beta diversity per million T cells fell in a roughly linear fashion.

This CDR3 comprises 14 residues. Trimming pared 1 base from V and 6 bases from J, leaving 12 bases between. Germline CDR1 reads LGHNA; CDR2 reads YSLEER. The sample consisted of blood. This TCR was recovered from a man between 18 and 29 years old in good health. This sequence joins TRBV4-3 and TRBJ1-1; tentatively, D is TRBD1 (5 bases). The CDR3 reads CASSQARGWAEAFF. CDR3 DNA: TGCGCCAGCAGCCAAGCAAGGGGCTGGGCTGAAGCTTTCTTT.